What follows are 18 T cell receptor beta chains derived from one specimen sequenced in a study of cytomegalovirus exposure and HLA in healthy donors (dated by TCRdb to 2016 to 2017). The library was produced with the immunoSEQ multiplex PCR assay. For the multiplex PCR, a mixture combining 60 forward primers for TCR Vbeta segments and 13 reverse primers for TCR Jbeta segments was used. The table was pulled from immuneACCESS by TCRdb, which kept in-frame rearrangements only. Such tables lose some clones; where checked, under half of the loss comes from unresolved V genes, and the rest has no known cause. The sample data list fewer than 150,000 clones, and roughly 80% of these were observed just once. The top ten hold 1.2% of the sample. Sequences were obtained from PBMCs. Every receptor here comes from a female donor in good health and CMV-seronegative.

The chain uses TRBV25-1 and TRBJ2-7; 10 bases align to TRBD1. The CDR3 contains 15 residues. Germline V gene lookup returns CDR1 MGHDK and CDR2 SYGVNS. V lost 3 bases and J lost 6; bases outside the gene matches: 8. Here the CDR3 reads CASSEPRQGAGEQYF. CDR3 nucleotide sequence: TGTGCCAGCAGTGAGCCGCGACAGGGGGCAGGCGAGCAGTACTTC.

V is TRBV9 and J is TRBJ2-1, with 11 bases that match TRBD2. Germline lookup yields CDR1 SGDLS and CDR2 YYNGEE. With V trimmed by 0 bases and J by 6 bases, 5 bases remained unmatched. The CDR3 loop spans 16 amino acids. CDR3 in amino acids: CASSVVGLAASNEQFF. CDR3 nucleotide sequence: TGTGCCAGCAGCGTAGTGGGACTAGCGGCCAGCAATGAGCAGTTCTTC.

The chain has TRBV5-8 and TRBJ1-4, with 7 bases fitting TRBD1. CDR1 is SGHTS and CDR2 is YDEGEE in the germline V gene. This CDR3 is 15 amino acids long. Unmatched junction bases numbered 9, after V lost 5 bases and J lost 5 bases. The CDR3 region has the DNA TGTGCCAGCAGACCCAGGGGGGCGCTGAATGAAAAACTGTTTTTT. Its translation is CASRPRGALNEKLFF.

This clone was counted only a few times. The chain employs TRBV5-1 and TRBJ2-1; 7 nucleotides line up with TRBD2. The germline CDR1 and CDR2 sequences are SGHRS and YFSETQ. J was trimmed by 7 bases and V by 4 bases; bases with no gene match: 2. The CDR3 has 12 amino acids. The CDR3 loop reads CASSDSGNEQFF. The CDR3, as DNA: TGCGCCAGCAGCGATAGCGGGAATGAGCAGTTCTTC.

The CDR3 loop is CASSAPGTGGPYNYGYTF. In DNA, the CDR3 is TGTGCCAGCAGTGCCCCGGGGACAGGGGGCCCCTATAACTATGGCTACACCTTC. This chain joins TRBV6-1 and TRBJ1-2; 12 bases are shared with TRBD1. Germline V gene data show CDR1 as MNHNS and CDR2 as SASEGT. V lost 4 bases, J lost 1 base, and 10 bases stayed unmatched. The CDR3 contains 18 residues.

The rearrangement links TRBV2 to TRBJ1-4, with 8 bases matching TRBD1. The V segment lost 3 bases and the J segment 8 bases; nucleotides outside the gene matches: 5. The germline gives CDR1 SNHLY, CDR2 FYNNEI. The CDR3 contains 14 residues. In DNA form, the CDR3 reads TGTGCCAGCAGTGATGGCCGACAGGGGGAAAAACTGTTTTTT. It is translated as CASSDGRQGEKLFF.

The chain joins TRBV9 to TRBJ2-7; D gene unclear. Deletions cut 1 base from V and 2 bases from J, with 10 bases between. Germline V gene lookup returns CDR1 SGDLS and CDR2 YYNGEE. The CDR3 extends over 14 amino acids. The CDR3 sequence: CASSVYPGPYEQYF. The CDR3 bases are TGTGCCAGCAGCGTATATCCAGGTCCCTACGAGCAGTACTTC.

To note about this clone: The sample contains more than one DNA sequence encoding this CDR3. The gene calls are TRBV5-1 and TRBJ2-1; no clear D. This CDR3 contains 13 residues. CDR1 is SGHRS, CDR2 YFSETQ, per germline. The V end was cut by 0 bases, the J end by 4 bases, with 5 bases between. In nucleotides, the CDR3 is TGCGCCAGCAGCTTGGCTCGGTACAATGAGCAGTTCTTC. Translating gives CASSLARYNEQFF. The full variable domain, its missing parts supplied by reference TRBV5-1 and TRBJ2-1, is KAGVTQTPRYLIKTRGQQVTLSCSPISGHRSVSWYQQTPGQGLQFLFEYFSETQRNKGNFPGRFSGRQFSNSRSEMNVSTLELGDSALYLCASSLARYNEQFFGPGTRLTVL.

A remark on this clone: The junction differs from germline at one of its ends, possibly a read error. The chain uses TRBV7-9 and TRBJ2-7; 10 bases match TRBD2. Germline values: CDR1 SEHNR, CDR2 FQNEAQ (reference sequence). The CDR3 covers 12 residues. CDR3 sequence reads: CSSSGRGVEQYF. DNA for the CDR3: TGTTCCAGCAGCGGGAGGGGGGTCGAGCAGTACTTC.

A single count supports this clone. The chain employs TRBV4-1 and TRBJ2-1; TRBD2 agrees at 9 bases. The V segment lost 1 base and the J segment 8 bases; nucleotides outside the gene matches: 6. Germline V gene data show CDR1 as MGHRA and CDR2 as YSYEKL. The CDR3 has 15 amino acids. In DNA, the CDR3 is TGCGCCAGCAGCCAAGTGGCTAGCGGGATGGATGAGCAGTTCTTC. This encodes CASSQVASGMDEQFF.

This clone was observed a single time. The rearrangement uses TRBV29-1 and TRBJ1-2; a possible D gene is TRBD1 (6 bases). In germline, CDR1 is SQVTM, CDR2 ANQGSEA. Deletions cut 3 bases from V and 4 bases from J, with 15 bases between. This CDR3 contains 14 residues. The CDR3 nucleotides read TGCAGCGTTGACGGAACTCGGGGGGCCTATGGCTACACCTTC. Translating gives CSVDGTRGAYGYTF.

This clone showed up just a few times. J is TRBJ1-4 and V is TRBV27, with D uncertain. Trimming cost V 10 bases and J 0 bases, with 15 bases left between them. The CDR3 has 15 residues. Germline loops: CDR1 MNHEY, CDR2 SMNVEV (reference sequence). The CDR3 nucleotides read TGTGCCACAGCGGCGAGCTTTGCAACTAATGAAAAACTGTTTTTT. Protein sequence: CATAASFATNEKLFF.

This chain links TRBV5-6 with TRBJ2-3; a possible D gene is TRBD2 (6 bases). Germline V gene data show CDR1 as SGHDT and CDR2 as YYEEEE. The ends were cut back, 2 bases at V and 2 bases at J, with 9 bases in the middle. The CDR3 consists of 14 residues. In DNA, the CDR3 is TGTGCCAGCAGCTTAACTAGCCTCACAGATACGCAGTATTTT. Its protein is CASSLTSLTDTQYF.

The rearrangement joins TRBV18 to TRBJ1-1; TRBD1 might be the D (6 bases). CDR3 size: 14 residues. V lost 8 bases and J 2 bases, leaving 15 bases between the germline ends. Germline values: CDR1 KGHSH, CDR2 LQKENI. The CDR3 here is CASQQTGPNTEAFF. The CDR3 nucleotides read TGTGCCAGCCAACAGACAGGACCCAACACTGAAGCTTTCTTT.

In its sample, this clone was seen a few times. Here the CDR3 reads CASSPTPGGRAVIYEQYF. In DNA form, the CDR3 reads TGTGCCAGCAGCCCCACTCCGGGGGGGCGCGCTGTTATCTACGAGCAGTACTTC. The J gene is TRBJ2-7, the V gene TRBV4-2; the match to TRBD2 covers 8 bases. With 4 bases clipped from V and 3 bases from J, the junction kept 17 bases outside the gene matches. Germline V lookup: CDR1 LGHNA, CDR2 YNFKEQ. CDR3 length: 18 residues.

The V call is TRBV27, the J call TRBJ2-7; 9 bases line up with TRBD2. The germline gives CDR1 MNHEY, CDR2 SMNVEV (reference sequence). This CDR3 is built from 16 residues. Trimming cost V 4 bases and J 0 bases; bases outside gene matches: 7. CDR3 in amino acids: CASSSLSGRLSYEQYF. CDR3 DNA: TGTGCCAGCAGTTCCTTAAGCGGGAGGCTCTCCTACGAGCAGTACTTC.

The chain carries TRBV5-1 and TRBJ2-1; 10 bases line up with TRBD1. The germline gives CDR1 SGHRS, CDR2 YFSETQ. The trim removed 3 bases at V and 5 bases at J, leaving 2 bases unmatched. The CDR3 has 14 residues. CDR3 protein: CASSWGQGNNEQFF. The CDR3 coding sequence is TGCGCCAGCAGCTGGGGACAGGGGAACAATGAGCAGTTCTTC. The full variable domain, with the rest looked up from reference TRBV5-1 and TRBJ2-1, is KAGVTQTPRYLIKTRGQQVTLSCSPISGHRSVSWYQQTPGQGLQFLFEYFSETQRNKGNFPGRFSGRQFSNSRSEMNVSTLELGDSALYLCASSWGQGNNEQFFGPGTRLTVL.

The chain links TRBV28 to TRBJ1-1; D may be TRBD1 (6 bases). Germline-derived CDR1 and CDR2 are MDHEN and SYDVKM. V gave up 6 bases and J gave up 5 bases, with 10 bases separating them. CDR3 length equals 12 residues. The CDR3 is CASRERGTEAFF. CDR3 bases: TGTGCCAGCAGGGAAAGGGGGACTGAAGCTTTCTTT. Drawing the rest from reference TRBV28 and TRBJ1-1, the complete variable domain is DVKVTQSSRYLVKRTGEKVFLECVQDMDHENMFWYRQDPGLGLRLIYFSYDVKMKEKGDIPEGYSVSREKKERFSLILESASTNQTSMYLCASRERGTEAFFGQGTRLTVV.